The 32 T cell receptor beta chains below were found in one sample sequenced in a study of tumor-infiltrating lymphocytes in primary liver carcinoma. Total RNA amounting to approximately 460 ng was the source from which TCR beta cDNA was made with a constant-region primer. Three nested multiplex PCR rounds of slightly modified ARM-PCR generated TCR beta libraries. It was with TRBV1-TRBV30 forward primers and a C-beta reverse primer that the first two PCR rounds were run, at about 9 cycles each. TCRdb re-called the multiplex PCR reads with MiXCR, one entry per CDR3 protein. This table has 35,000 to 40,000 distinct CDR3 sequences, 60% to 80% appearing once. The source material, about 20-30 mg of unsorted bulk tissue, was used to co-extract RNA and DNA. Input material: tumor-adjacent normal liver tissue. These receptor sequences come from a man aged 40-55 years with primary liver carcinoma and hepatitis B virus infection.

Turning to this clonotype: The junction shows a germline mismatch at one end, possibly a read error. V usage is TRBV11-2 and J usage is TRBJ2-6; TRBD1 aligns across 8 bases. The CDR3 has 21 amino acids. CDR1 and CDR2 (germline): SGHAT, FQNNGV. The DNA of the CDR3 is TGTGCCAACAGCATGTGGGGAGACAGGGGCATTTCCCTCTCTGGGACCAACGTCCTGACTTTC. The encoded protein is CANSMWGDRGISLSGTNVLTF.

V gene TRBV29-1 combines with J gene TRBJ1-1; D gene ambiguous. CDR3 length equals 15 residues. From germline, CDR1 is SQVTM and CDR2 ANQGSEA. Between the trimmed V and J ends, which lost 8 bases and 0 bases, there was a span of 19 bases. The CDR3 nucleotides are TGCAGCATTCGGGTGGGGTGGGGAATGAACACTGAAGCTTTCTTT. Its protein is CSIRVGWGMNTEAFF. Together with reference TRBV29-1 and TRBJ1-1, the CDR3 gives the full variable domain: SAVISQKPSRDICQRGTSLTIQCQVDSQVTMMFWYRQQPGQSLTLIATANQGSEATYESGFVIDKFPISRPNLTFSTLTVSNMSPEDSSIYLCSIRVGWGMNTEAFFGQGTRLTVV.

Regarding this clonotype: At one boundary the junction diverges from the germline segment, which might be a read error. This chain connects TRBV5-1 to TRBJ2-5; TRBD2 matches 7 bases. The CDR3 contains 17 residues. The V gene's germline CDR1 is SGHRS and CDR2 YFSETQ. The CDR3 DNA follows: TGCGCCAGCGGCTCCTACGGACTAGTGGGAGAGCAAGGGACCCAGTACTTC. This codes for CASGSYGLVGEQGTQYF.

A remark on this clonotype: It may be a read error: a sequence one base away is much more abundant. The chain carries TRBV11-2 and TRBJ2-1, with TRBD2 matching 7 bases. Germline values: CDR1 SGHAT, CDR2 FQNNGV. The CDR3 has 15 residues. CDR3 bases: TGTACCAGCAGCTTTAGCGGGCCACTCGACAATGAGCAGTTCTTC. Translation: CTSSFSGPLDNEQFF.

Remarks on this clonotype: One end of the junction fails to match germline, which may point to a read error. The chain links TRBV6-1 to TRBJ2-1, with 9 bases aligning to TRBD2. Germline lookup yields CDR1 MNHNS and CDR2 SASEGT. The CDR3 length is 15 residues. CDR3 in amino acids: CASSEEAGGHDEQFF. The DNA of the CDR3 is TGTGCTAGCAGTGAAGAAGCGGGAGGACACGATGAGCAGTTCTTC.

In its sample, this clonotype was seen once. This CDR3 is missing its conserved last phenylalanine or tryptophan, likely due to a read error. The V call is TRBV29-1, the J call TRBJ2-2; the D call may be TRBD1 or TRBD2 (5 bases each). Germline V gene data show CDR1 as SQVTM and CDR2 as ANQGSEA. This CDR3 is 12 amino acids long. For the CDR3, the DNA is TGCAGCGGTATGGGTAACATCGGGGACCTGTTTCTT. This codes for CSGMGNIGDLFL.

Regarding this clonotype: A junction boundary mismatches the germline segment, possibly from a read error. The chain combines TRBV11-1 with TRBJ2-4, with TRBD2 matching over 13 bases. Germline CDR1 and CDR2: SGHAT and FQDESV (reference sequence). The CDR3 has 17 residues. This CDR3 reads CARSFPGTSGTKDIQYF. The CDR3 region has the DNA TGTGCCCGCAGCTTTCCTGGGACTAGCGGGACCAAAGACATTCAGTACTTC.

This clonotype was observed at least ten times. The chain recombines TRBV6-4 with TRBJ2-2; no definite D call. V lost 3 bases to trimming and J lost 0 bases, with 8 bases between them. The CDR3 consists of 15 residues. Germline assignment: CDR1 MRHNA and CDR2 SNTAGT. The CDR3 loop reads CASSEDESNTGELFF. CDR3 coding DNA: TGTGCCAGCAGTGAGGACGAGTCGAACACCGGGGAGCTGTTTTTT.

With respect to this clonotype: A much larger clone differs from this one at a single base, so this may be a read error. CDR3 sequence (DNA): TGTGCCTGCAGGCAACAGGGGTGGGAAGAGACCCCGTACTTC. It encodes CACRQQGWEETPYF. The rearrangement uses TRBV6-5 and TRBJ2-5; 7 bases are shared with TRBD1. The CDR3 is 14 amino acids. Germline V gives CDR1 MNHEY, CDR2 SVGAGI.

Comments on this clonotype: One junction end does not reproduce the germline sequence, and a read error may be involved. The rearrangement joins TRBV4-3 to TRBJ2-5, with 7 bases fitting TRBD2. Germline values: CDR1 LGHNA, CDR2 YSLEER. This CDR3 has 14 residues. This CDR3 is CASSQNCGGETQYF. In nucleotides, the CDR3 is TGCGCCAGCAGCCAAAACTGTGGGGGGGAGACCCAATACTTC.

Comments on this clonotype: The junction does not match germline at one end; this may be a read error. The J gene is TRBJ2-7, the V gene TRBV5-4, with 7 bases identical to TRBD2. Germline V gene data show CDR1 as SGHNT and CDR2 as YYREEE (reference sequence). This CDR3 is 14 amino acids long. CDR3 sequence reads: CPSSLGLSRHEQYF. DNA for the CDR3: TGTCCCAGCAGCTTGGGACTAAGTAGACACGAGCAGTACTTC. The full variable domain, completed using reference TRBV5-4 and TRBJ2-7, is ETGVTQSPTHLIKTRGQQVTLRCSSQSGHNTVSWYQQALGQGPQFIFQYYREEENGRGNFPPRFSGLQFPNYSSELNVNALELDDSALYLCPSSLGLSRHEQYFGPGTRLTVT.

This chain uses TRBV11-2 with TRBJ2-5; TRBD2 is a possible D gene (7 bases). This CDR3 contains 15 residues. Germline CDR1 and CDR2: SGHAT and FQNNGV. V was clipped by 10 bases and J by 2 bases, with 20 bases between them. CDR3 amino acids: CANNFRGGRQETQYF. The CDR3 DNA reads TGTGCCAACAACTTCAGGGGAGGGCGACAAGAGACCCAGTACTTC.

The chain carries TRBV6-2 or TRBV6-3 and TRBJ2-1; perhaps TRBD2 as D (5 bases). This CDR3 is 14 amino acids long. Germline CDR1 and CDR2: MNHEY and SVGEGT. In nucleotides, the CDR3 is TGTACCAACTCAGCGGACGGGTCCTACAATGAGCAGTTCTTC. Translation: CTNSADGSYNEQFF.

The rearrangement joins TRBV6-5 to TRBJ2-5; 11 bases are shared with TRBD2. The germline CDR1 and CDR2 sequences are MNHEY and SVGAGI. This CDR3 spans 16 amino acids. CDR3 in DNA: TGTGCGAGCTATCCCTCCGGGACTAGCGGCCAAGAGACCCAGTACTTC. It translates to CASYPSGTSGQETQYF.

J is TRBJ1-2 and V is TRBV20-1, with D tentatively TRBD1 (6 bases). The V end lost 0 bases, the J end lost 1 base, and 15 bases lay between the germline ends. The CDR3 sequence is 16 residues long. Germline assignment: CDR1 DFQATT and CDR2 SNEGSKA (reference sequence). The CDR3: CSARDRYRAVNYGYTF. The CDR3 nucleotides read TGCAGTGCTAGAGATCGTTACAGGGCGGTTAACTATGGCTACACCTTC.

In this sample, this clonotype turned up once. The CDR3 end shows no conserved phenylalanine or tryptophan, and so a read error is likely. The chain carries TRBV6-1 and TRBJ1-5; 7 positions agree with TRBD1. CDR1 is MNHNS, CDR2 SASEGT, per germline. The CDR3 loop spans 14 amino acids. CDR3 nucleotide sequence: TGTGCAAGCAGCCCCTCACAGGGGAAGCAGCCCCAGCATCTT. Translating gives CASSPSQGKQPQHL.

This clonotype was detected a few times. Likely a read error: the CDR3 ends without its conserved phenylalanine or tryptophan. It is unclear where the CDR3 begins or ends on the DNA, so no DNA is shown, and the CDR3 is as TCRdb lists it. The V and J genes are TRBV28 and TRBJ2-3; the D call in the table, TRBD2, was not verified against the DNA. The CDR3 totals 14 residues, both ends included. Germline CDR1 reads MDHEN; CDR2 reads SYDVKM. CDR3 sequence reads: CASSYSGSPDTLYS.

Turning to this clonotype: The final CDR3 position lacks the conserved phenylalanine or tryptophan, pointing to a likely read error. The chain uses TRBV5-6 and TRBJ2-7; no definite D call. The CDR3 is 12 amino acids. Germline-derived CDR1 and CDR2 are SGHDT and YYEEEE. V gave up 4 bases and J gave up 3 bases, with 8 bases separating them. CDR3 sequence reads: CASSQTDYEQYS. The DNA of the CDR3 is TGTGCCAGCAGCCAAACTGACTACGAGCAGTACTCC.

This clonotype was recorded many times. DNA of the CDR3: TGCGCCAGCAGCACCGGGGCGGGGGATCTCACTGAAGCTTTCTTT. Its translation: CASSTGAGDLTEAFF. V and J are TRBV5-1 and TRBJ1-1; D possibly corresponds to TRBD1 (5 bases). Trimming took 4 bases from V and 4 from J, leaving 17 bases between them. Per germline, CDR1 SGHRS and CDR2 YFSETQ. The CDR3 has 15 amino acids.

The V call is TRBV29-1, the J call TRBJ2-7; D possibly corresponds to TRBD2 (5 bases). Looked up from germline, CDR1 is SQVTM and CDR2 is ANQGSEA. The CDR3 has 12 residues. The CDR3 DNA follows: TGCGGCGCGGGTCGGGCTAATCACGAGCAGTACTTC. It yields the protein CGAGRANHEQYF.

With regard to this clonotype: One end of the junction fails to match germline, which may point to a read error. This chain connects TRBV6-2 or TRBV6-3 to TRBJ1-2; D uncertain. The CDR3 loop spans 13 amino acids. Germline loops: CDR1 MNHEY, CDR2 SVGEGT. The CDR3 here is CASSPRSCYGYTF. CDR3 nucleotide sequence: TGTGCCAGCAGCCCCCGGAGCTGCTATGGCTACACGTTC.

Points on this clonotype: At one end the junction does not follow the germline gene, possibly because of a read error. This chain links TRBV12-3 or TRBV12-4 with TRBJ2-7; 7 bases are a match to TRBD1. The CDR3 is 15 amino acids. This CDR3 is CTSSPEDRPSYKQYF. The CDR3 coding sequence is TGTACCAGCAGTCCCGAGGACAGGCCTTCCTACAAGCAGTACTTC.

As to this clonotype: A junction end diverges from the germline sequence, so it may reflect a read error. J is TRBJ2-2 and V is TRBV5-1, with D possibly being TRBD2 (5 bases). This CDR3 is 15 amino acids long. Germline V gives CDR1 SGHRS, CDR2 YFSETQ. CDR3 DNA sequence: TGCGCCAGCAGCTTGACCCCGGTTGACACCGGGGAACTGTTTTTT. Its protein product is CASSLTPVDTGELFF.

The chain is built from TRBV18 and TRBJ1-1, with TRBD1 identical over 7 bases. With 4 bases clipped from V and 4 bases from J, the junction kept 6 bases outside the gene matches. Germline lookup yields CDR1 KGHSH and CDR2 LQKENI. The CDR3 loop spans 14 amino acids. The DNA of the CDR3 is TGTGCCAGCTCACTCAACAGGGGTGGCACTGAAGCTTTCTTT. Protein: CASSLNRGGTEAFF.

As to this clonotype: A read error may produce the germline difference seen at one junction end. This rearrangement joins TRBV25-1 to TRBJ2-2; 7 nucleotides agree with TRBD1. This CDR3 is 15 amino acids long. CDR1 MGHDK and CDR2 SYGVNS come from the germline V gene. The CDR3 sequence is CASSELQGNTEELFF. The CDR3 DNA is TGTGCCAGCAGTGAGCTACAGGGGAACACCGAGGAGCTGTTTTTT.

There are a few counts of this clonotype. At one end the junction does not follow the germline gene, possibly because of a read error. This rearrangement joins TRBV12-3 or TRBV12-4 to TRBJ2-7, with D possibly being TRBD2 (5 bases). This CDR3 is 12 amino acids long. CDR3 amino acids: CASSERVYEQYF. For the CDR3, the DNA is TGTGCCAGCAGTGAGAGGGTTTACGAGCAGTATTTC.

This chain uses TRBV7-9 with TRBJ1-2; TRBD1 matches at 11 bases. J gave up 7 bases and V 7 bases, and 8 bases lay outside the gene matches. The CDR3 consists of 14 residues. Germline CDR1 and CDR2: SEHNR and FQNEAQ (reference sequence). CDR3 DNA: TGTGCCAGCATGTGGGACAGGGGGTTTCGTGGCTACACCTTC. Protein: CASMWDRGFRGYTF.

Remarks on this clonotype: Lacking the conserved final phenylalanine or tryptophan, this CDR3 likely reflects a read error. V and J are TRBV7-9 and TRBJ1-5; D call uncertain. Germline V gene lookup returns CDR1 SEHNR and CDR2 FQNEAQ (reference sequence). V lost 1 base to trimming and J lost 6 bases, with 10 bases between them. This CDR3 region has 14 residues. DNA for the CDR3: TGTGCCAGCAGCTTAGGGAGGTGGGCTCAGCCCCAGCATCCT. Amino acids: CASSLGRWAQPQHP.

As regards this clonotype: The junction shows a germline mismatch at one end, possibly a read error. CDR3 region: CVSSPPRRRDAETQYF. As DNA, the CDR3 is TGTGTCAGCAGCCCACCTAGACGTCGTGATGCGGAGACCCAGTACTTC. This sequence joins TRBV7-9 and TRBJ2-5, with D unclear. Germline lookup yields CDR1 SEHNR and CDR2 FQNEAQ (reference sequence). The CDR3 loop spans 16 amino acids.

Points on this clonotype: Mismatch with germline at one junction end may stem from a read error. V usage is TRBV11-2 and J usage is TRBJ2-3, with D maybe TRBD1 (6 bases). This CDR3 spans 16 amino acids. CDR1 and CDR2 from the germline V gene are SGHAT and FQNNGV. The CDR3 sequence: CASNRRRTGNTDTQYF. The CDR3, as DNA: TGTGCCAGCAACAGAAGAAGAACAGGGAACACAGATACTCAGTATTTT.

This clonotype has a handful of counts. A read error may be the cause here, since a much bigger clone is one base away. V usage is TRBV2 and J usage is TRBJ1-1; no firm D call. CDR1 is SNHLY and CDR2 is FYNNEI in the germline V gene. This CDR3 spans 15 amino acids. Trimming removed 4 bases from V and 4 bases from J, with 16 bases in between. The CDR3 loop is CASSVARGVGTEAFF. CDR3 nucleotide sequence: TGTGCCAGCAGTGTAGCGCGAGGTGTAGGCACTGAAGCTTTCTTT. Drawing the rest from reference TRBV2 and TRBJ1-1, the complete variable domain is EPEVTQTPSHQVTQMGQEVILRCVPISNHLYFYWYRQILGQKVEFLVSFYNNEISEKSEIFDDQFSVERPDGSNFTLKIRSTKLEDSAMYFCASSVARGVGTEAFFGQGTRLTVV.

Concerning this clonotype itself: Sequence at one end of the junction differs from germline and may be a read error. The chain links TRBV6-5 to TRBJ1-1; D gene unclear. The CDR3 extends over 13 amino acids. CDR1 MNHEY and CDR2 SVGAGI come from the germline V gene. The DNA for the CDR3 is TGTGCCAGCAGACCGGAGGAGGAGACTGGAGCTCTCTTT. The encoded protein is CASRPEEETGALF.